This T cell receptor beta chain is from a study of CD8+ T cells in alopecia areata. Study context: Those treated were given oral tofacitinib at 5 to 10 mg twice daily. Study conclusions and caveats: Sharing of TCRs across patients appeared less clear than in mice, possibly for HLA-related reasons. The study found higher clonality in lesional than normal scalp, especially in alopecia totalis/universalis.

TCR sequencing used cDNA made by reverse transcription of extracted RNA. Repertoires were generated with immunoSEQ multiplex PCR, while TCRdb's copy carries only in-frame clones and drops some. The sample has roughly 130,000 clones; 58% are singletons. V lost 6 bases, J lost 6 bases, and 6 bases lay in between. The CDR3 length is 10 residues. Looked up from germline, CDR1 is SGDLS and CDR2 is YYNGEE. Individuals with alopecia areata gave both lesional scalp punch biopsies and peripheral blood for collection. In this sample, this clone turned up a few times. The antigen remains undetermined. The chain uses TRBV9 and TRBJ1-2; D is possibly TRBD1 (5 bases). This sequence was found in a human donor with alopecia areata. Sequenced here: CD4+ T cells sorted from blood, sampled at week 0. The CDR3 DNA sequence: TGTGCCAGCAAAGGGGATGGCTACACCTTC. It encodes CASKGDGYTF.